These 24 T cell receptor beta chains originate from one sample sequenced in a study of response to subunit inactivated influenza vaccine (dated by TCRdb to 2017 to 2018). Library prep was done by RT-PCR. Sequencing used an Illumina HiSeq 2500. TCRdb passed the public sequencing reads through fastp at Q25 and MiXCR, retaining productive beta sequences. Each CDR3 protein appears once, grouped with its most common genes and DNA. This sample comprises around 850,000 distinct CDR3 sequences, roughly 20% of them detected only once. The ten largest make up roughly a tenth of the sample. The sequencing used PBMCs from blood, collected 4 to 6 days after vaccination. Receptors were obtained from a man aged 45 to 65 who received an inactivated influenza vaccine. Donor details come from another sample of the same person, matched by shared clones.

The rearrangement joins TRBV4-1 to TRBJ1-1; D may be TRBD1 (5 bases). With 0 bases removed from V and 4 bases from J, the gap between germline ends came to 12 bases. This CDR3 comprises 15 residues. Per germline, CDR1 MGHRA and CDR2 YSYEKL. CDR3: CASSQDGRVGTEAFF. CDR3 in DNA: TGCGCCAGCAGCCAAGATGGCAGGGTGGGCACTGAAGCTTTCTTT.

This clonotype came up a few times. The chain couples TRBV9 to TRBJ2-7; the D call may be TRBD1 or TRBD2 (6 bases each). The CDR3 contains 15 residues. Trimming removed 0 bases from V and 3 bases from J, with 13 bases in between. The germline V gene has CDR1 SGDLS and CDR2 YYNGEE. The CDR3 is CASSVGGGGYYEQYF. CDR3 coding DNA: TGTGCCAGCAGCGTAGGAGGAGGGGGGTACTACGAGCAGTACTTC.

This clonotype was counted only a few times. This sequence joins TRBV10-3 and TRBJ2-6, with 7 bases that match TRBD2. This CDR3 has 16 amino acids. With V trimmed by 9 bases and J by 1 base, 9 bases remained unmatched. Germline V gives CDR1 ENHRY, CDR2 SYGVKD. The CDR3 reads CAMGGLTPSGANVLTF. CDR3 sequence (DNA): TGTGCCATGGGAGGGCTCACACCATCTGGGGCCAACGTCCTGACTTTC.

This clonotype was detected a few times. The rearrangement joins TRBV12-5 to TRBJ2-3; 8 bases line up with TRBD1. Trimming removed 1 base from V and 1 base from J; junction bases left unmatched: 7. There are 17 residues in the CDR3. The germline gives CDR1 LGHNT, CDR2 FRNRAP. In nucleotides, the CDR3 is TGTGCTAGTGGTTTGGGACAGGGACAGGACCGCACAGATACGCAGTATTTT. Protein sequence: CASGLGQGQDRTDTQYF.

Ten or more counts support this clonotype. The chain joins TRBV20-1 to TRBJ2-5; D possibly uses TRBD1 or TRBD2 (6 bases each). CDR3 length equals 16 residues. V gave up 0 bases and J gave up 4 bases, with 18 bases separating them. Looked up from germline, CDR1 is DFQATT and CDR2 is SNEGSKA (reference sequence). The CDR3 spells CSARDTRSEGGETQYF. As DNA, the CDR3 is TGCAGTGCTAGAGACACCCGTTCAGAGGGGGGAGAGACCCAGTACTTC.

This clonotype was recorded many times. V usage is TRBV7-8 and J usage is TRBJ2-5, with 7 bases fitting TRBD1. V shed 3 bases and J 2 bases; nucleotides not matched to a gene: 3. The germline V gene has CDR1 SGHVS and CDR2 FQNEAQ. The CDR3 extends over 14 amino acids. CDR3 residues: CASSLGQSQETQYF. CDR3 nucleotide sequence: TGTGCCAGCAGCTTGGGACAGAGTCAAGAGACCCAGTACTTC.

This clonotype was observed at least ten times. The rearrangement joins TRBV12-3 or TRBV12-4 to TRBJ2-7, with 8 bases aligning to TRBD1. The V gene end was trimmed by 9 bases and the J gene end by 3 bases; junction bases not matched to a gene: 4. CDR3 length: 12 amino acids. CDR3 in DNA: TGTGCCAGTGGACAGGGTTTCTACGAGCAGTACTTC. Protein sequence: CASGQGFYEQYF.

CDR3 nucleotide sequence: TGTGCCGGCTCCCCTGGAACCACGGTCAATGAGCAGTTCTTC. This encodes CAGSPGTTVNEQFF. The chain employs TRBV5-4 and TRBJ2-1, with D uncertain. Germline values: CDR1 SGHNT, CDR2 YYREEE (reference sequence). Trimming took off 10 bases at V and 6 bases at J, with 20 bases between the two ends. The CDR3 covers 14 residues.

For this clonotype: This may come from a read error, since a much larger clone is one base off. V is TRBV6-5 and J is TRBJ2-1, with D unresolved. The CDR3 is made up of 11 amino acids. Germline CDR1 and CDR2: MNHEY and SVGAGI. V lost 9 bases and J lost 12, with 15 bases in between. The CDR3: CARSANWRQFF. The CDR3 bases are TGTGCCAGAAGTGCGAACTGGCGGCAGTTCTTC.

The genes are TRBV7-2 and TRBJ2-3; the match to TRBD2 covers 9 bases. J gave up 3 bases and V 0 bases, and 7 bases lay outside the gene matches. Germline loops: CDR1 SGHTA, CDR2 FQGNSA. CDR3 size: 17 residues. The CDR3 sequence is CASSLAAGGLVTDTQYF. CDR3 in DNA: TGTGCCAGCAGCTTAGCGGCGGGAGGGCTGGTAACAGATACGCAGTATTTT.

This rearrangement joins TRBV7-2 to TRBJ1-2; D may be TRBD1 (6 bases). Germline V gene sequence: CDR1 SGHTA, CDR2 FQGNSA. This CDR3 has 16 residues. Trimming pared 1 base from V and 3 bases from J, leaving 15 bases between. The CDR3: CASSLGAQGLDYGYTF. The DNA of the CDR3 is TGTGCCAGCAGCTTAGGAGCGCAGGGGCTCGACTATGGCTACACCTTC.

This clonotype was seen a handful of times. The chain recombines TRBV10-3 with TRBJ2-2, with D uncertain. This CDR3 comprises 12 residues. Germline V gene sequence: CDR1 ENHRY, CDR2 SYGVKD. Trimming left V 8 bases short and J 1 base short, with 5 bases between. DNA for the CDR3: TGTGCCATCCCCCTGAACACCGGGGAGCTGTTTTTT. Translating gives CAIPLNTGELFF.

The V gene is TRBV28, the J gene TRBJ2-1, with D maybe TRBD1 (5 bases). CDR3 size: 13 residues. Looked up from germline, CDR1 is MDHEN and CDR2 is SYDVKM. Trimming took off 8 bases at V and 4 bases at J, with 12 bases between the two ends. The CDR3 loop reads CASAGPPYNEQFF. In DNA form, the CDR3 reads TGTGCCAGCGCAGGGCCGCCGTACAATGAGCAGTTCTTC.

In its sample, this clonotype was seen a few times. CDR3: CSARNRDPGHNEQFF. Here the CDR3 DNA reads TGCAGTGCTAGAAACCGGGACCCGGGGCACAATGAGCAGTTCTTC. This sequence joins TRBV20-1 and TRBJ2-1; the D call may be TRBD1 or TRBD2 (5 bases each). CDR1 and CDR2 (germline): DFQATT, SNEGSKA (reference sequence). The CDR3 covers 15 residues. The V end was cut by 2 bases, the J end by 5 bases, with 16 bases between.

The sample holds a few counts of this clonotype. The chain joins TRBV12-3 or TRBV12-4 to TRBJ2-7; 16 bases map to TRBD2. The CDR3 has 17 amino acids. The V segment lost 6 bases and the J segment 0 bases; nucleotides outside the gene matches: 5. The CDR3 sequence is CASSPGLAGGLSYEQYF. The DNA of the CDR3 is TGTGCCAGCAGCCCGGGACTAGCGGGAGGGCTCTCCTACGAGCAGTACTTC.

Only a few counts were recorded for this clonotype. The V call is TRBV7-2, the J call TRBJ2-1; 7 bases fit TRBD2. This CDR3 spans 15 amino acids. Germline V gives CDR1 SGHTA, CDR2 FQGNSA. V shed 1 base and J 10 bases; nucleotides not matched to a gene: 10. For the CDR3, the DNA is TGTGCCAGCAGCTTAGACGGGAGCGGGGATCGCGAGCAGTTCTTC. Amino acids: CASSLDGSGDREQFF.

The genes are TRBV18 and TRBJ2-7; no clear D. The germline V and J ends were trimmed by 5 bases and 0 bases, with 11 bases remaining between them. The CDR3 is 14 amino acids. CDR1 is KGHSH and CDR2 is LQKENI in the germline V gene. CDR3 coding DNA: TGTGCCAGCTCATTCCGACAAGACTCCTACGAGCAGTACTTC. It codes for CASSFRQDSYEQYF.

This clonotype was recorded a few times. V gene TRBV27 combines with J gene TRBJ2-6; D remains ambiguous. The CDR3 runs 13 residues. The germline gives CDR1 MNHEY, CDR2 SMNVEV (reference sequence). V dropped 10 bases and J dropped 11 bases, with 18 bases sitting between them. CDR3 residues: CATRRTASDVLTF. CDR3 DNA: TGTGCCACCCGACGAACAGCCTCGGACGTCCTGACTTTC.

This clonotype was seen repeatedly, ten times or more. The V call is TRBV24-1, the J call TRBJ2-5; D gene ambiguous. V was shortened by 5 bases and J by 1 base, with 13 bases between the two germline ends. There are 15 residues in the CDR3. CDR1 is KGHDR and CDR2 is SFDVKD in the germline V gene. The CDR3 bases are TGTGCCACCAGTGCGGGCTGGACGGCCCAAGAGACCCAGTACTTC. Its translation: CATSAGWTAQETQYF.

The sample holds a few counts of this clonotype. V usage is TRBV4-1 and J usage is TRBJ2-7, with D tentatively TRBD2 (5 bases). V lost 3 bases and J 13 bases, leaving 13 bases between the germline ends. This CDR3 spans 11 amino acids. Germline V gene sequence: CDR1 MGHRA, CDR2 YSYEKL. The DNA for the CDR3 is TGCGCCAGCAGCCAGTTCGGGGTCAATTACTTC. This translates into CASSQFGVNYF.

CDR3 nucleotide sequence: TGTGCCACCAGTGATGGGAGGACACTCGCAGATACGCAGTATTTT. It yields the protein CATSDGRTLADTQYF. The V gene is TRBV24-1, the J gene TRBJ2-3; the D gene is possibly TRBD2 (6 bases). The CDR3 consists of 15 residues. CDR1 is KGHDR and CDR2 is SFDVKD in the germline V gene. The V end lost 3 bases, the J end lost 4 bases, and 13 bases lay between the germline ends.

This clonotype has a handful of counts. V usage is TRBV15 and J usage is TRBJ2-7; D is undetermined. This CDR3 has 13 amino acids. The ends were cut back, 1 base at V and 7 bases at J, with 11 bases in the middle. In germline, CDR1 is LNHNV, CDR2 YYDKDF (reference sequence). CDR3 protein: CATSRVILWEQYF. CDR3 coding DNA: TGTGCCACCAGCAGAGTGATTTTGTGGGAGCAGTACTTC.

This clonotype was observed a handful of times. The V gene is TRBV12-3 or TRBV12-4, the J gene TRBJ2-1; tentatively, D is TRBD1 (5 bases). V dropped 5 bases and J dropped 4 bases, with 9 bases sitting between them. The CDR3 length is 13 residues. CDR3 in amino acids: CASSDGHYNEQFF. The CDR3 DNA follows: TGTGCCAGCAGTGACGGACATTACAATGAGCAGTTCTTC.

CDR3 protein: CASSLVGEDYEQYF. In nucleotides, the CDR3 is TGCGCCAGCAGCTTGGTAGGGGAAGACTACGAGCAGTACTTC. The gene calls are TRBV5-1 and TRBJ2-7; D might be TRBD1 (5 bases). Germline CDR1 SGHRS, CDR2 YFSETQ. Trimming pared 0 bases from V and 3 bases from J, leaving 10 bases between. The CDR3 has 14 amino acids.